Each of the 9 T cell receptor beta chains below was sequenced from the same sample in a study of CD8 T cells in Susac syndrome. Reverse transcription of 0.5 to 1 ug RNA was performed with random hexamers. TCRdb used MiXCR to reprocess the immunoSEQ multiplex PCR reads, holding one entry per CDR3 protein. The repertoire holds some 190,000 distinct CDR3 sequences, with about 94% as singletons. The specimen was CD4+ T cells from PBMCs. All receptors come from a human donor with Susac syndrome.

CDR3 amino acids: CASMGDAYNEQFF. Written as DNA, the CDR3 is TGTGCCAGCATGGGGGATGCCTACAATGAGCAGTTCTTC. This chain uses TRBV2 with TRBJ2-1; D could derive from TRBD1 or TRBD2 (5 bases each). Between the trimmed V and J ends, which lost 7 bases and 2 bases, there was a span of 9 bases. The length of the CDR3 is 13 residues. Germline CDR1 is SNHLY and CDR2 is FYNNEI.

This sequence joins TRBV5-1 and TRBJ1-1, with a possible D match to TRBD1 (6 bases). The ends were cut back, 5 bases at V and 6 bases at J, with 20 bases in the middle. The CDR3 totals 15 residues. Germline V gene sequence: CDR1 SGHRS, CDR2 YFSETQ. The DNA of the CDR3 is TGCGCCAGCAGTTACAGGGCCCCAGGAACGGCTGAAGCTTTCTTT. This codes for CASSYRAPGTAEAFF.

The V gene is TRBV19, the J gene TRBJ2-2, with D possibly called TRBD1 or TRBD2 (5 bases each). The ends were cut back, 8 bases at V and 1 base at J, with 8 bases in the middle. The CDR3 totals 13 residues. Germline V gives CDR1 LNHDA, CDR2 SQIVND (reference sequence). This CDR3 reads CASRGRNTGELFF. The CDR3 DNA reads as TGTGCCAGTCGGGGACGGAACACCGGGGAGCTGTTTTTT.

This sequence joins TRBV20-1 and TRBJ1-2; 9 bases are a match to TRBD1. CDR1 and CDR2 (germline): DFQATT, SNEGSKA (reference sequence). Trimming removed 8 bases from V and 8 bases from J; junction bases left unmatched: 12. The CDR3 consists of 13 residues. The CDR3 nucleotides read TGCAGTTTCACGGACAGGGGCGAAGGGGGCTACACCTTC. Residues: CSFTDRGEGGYTF.

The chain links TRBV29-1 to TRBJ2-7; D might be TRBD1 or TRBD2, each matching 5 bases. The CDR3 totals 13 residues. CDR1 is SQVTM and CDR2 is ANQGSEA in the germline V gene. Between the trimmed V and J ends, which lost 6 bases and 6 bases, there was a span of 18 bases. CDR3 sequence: CSVGYMAGTEQYF. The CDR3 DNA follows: TGCAGCGTCGGTTACATGGCAGGGACCGAGCAGTACTTC.

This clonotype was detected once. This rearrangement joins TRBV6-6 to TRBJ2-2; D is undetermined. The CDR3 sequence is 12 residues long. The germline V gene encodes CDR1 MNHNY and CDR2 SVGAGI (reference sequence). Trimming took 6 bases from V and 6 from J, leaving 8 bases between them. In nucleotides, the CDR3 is TGTGCCAGCAGCCCCCCCGCCGGGGAGCTGTTTTTT. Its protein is CASSPPAGELFF.

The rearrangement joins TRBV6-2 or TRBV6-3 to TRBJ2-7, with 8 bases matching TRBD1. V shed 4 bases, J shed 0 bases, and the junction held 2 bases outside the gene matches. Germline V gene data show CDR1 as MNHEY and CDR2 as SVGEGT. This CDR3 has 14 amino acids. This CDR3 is CASSWTGSSYEQYF. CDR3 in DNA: TGTGCCAGCAGTTGGACAGGGAGCTCCTACGAGCAGTACTTC.

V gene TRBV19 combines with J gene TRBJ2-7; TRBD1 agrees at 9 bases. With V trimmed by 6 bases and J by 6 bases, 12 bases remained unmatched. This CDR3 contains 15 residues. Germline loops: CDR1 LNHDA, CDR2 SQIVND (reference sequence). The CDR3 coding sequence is TGTGCCAGTAGCCGGAACCGGGACAGGGAACTCGAGCAGTACTTC. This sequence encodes CASSRNRDRELEQYF. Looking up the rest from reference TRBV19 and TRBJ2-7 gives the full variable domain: DGGITQSPKYLFRKEGQNVTLSCEQNLNHDAMYWYRQDPGQGLRLIYYSQIVNDFQKGDIAEGYSVSREKKESFPLTVTSAQKNPTAFYLCASSRNRDRELEQYFGPGTRLTVT.

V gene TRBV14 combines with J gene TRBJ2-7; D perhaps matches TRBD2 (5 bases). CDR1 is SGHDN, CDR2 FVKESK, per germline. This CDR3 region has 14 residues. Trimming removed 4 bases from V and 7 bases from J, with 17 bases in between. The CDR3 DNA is TGTGCCAGCAGCCGAAGTATCGGGGTTGGAGAGCAGTACTTC. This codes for CASSRSIGVGEQYF.